This T cell receptor beta chain is from a study of T cells expressing NK-cell markers. The germline V gene has CDR1 MNHNS and CDR2 SASEGT. The CDR3 consists of 14 residues. After re-calling the 5' RACE reads, TCRdb lists one entry per CDR3 protein, DNA absent. The table lists 400,000 to 500,000 distinct CDR3 sequences. Sequencing was done on a sample of blood T cells: a sorted CD56 or NKG2C T cell subset, CD4+ or CD8+ T cells, or bulk PBMC T cells (not recorded which). This receptor was obtained from a woman between 18 and 69 years old in good health. V usage is TRBV6-1 and J usage is TRBJ1-5. CDR3 region: CASMRTELNQPQHF.